The following is a T cell receptor beta chain sequence with its context. Its antigen is still unknown. This record belongs to a study of shared clonotypes between healthy human individuals. General study results and limits: Represented diversity, genetic and exposure-history alike, was limited by few donors.

Clones were sequenced by immunoSEQ multiplex PCR, and TCRdb holds only the in-frame ones, with some missing. The sample carries about 2.1 million clones, around 93% recorded once. CD45RO-negative, CCR7-selected cells formed the naive CD8 fraction, which excluded terminally differentiated effector memory CD45RA+ cells. CDR3 size: 16 residues. Germline CDR1 SEHNR, CDR2 FQNEAQ (reference sequence). V lost 7 bases, J lost 2 bases, and 20 bases lay in between. The TCR sequence derives from a man aged 18-30 years in good health. Some clones in this sample may be carry-over from other donors' samples. The sequenced sample was naive CD8+ T cells from PBMCs. The chain is built from TRBV7-9 and TRBJ2-5; D might be TRBD1 (6 bases). In nucleotides, the CDR3 is TGTGCCAGCACCGGGCCCGGGACACCATCACAAGAGACCCAGTACTTC. Its translation is CASTGPGTPSQETQYF.